A selection of T cell receptor beta chains follows, all from one sample in a study of shared clonotypes between healthy human individuals. Libraries were prepared by immunoSEQ multiplex PCR; TCRdb keeps only in-frame clonotypes and omits some of them. The sample shows about 600,000 clones, 97% of them seen only once. Material: naive CD4+ T cells sorted from blood. Receptors originate from a woman aged 25 to 39 in good health. CDR3s include the opening cysteine and the closing phenylalanine or tryptophan. A D gene is named only where the DNA matches it firmly. Clone size appears in some rows only: once, few, many, or a class for an expanded clone.

j_call v_call clone_size d_call cdr3_nt cdr3_aa
TRBJ1-2 TRBV7-9 - TRBD1 TGTGCCAGCAGCTTTGGGACAGGGGCAGGGGGTCTTAGTGGCTACACCTTC CASSFGTGAGGLSGYTF
TRBJ1-1 TRBV27 few - TGTGCCAGCAGCCGATTCCTGGACACTGAAGCTTTCTTT CASSRFLDTEAFF
TRBJ2-1 TRBV10-1 - - TGCGCCAGCAGTGAGTCCGTCAGTCCCACCTACAATGAGCAGTTCTTC CASSESVSPTYNEQFF
TRBJ2-3 TRBV28 once - TGTGCCAGCAGTAGCCCCTCGGTCACAGATACGCAGTATTTT CASSSPSVTDTQYF
TRBJ2-7 TRBV19 few TRBD2 TGTGCCAGTAGTACGACTAGCGGGGTTACCTACGAGCAGTACTTC CASSTTSGVTYEQYF
TRBJ2-7 TRBV5-4 - - TGTGCCAGCAGCTTGGGAGGGGAGGCTGTCTACGAGCAGTACTTC CASSLGGEAVYEQYF
TRBJ2-5 TRBV19 - TRBD1 TGTGCCACCAGGGGGCGAGAGACCCAGTACTTC CATRGRETQYF
TRBJ2-7 TRBV30 - TRBD2 TGTGCCTGGATGCCTCTGGGACTAGCGGGAGGGCCTCGGGAGCAGTACTTC CAWMPLGLAGGPREQYF
TRBJ1-5 TRBV6-1 - TRBD1 TGTGCCAGCAGTGAACTGACAGGGTGGGGAAGCAATCAGCCCCAGCATTTT CASSELTGWGSNQPQHF
TRBJ2-1 TRBV28 - - TGTGCCAGCAGTTTAGGAGAGGGACACCGATTCTTC CASSLGEGHRFF
TRBJ1-2 TRBV2 few TRBD1 TGTGCCAGCGGGACAGGGGCCGCCACTAACTATGGCTACACCTTC CASGTGAATNYGYTF
TRBJ1-2 TRBV28 - TRBD1 TGTGCCAGCAGCTCTCCGGGACAGGGTGACTATGGCTACACCTTC CASSSPGQGDYGYTF
TRBJ1-4 TRBV9 - TRBD1 TGTGCCAGCAGCGGCCGGGACAGTAATGAAAAACTGTTTTTT CASSGRDSNEKLFF
TRBJ2-1 TRBV10-3 - - TGTGCCATCAGCCGGAGGGGTGAGCAGTTCTTC CAISRRGEQFF
TRBJ1-5 TRBV15 - - TGTGCCACCAGCAGGGACATAACGAGGCAGCCCCAGCATTTT CATSRDITRQPQHF
TRBJ2-3 TRBV29-1 - TRBD2 TGCAGCGTAGAAGGACTAGCGGGAGGGATAGATACGCAGTATTTT CSVEGLAGGIDTQYF
TRBJ1-4 TRBV25-1 - TRBD1 TGTGCCAGCAGTGAGACAGGGGATGAAAAACTGTTTTTT CASSETGDEKLFF
TRBJ2-5 TRBV29-1 - TRBD1 TGCAGCGCTTCGGACAGGGGGCAAGAGACCCAGTACTTC CSASDRGQETQYF
TRBJ2-2 TRBV27 - TRBD2 TGTGCCAGCAGGTCATTGGGAGGGTCAAACACCGGGGAGCTGTTTTTT CASRSLGGSNTGELFF
TRBJ2-3 TRBV6-6 - TRBD2 TGTGCCAGCAGTTACTGGAGTGGTAGCGGGAGCCAACACCGGTATTTT CASSYWSGSGSQHRYF
TRBJ1-1 TRBV5-4 - TRBD1 TGTGCCAGCAGCTCTCAACTCGGGACAGGGGTGGGTGAAGCTTTCTTT CASSSQLGTGVGEAFF
TRBJ1-4 TRBV2 - TRBD1 TGTGCCAGCAGTGAACAGGGGGCAACTAATGAAAAACTGTTTTTT CASSEQGATNEKLFF
TRBJ1-2 TRBV28 - - TGTGCCAGCAAAGGATTAAATATGGGCTACACCTTC CASKGLNMGYTF
TRBJ2-3 TRBV11-3 - - TGTGCCAGCAGCCAGACTACCCGCACAGATACGCAGTATTTT CASSQTTRTDTQYF
TRBJ1-6 TRBV5-8 - TRBD1 TGTGCCAGCAGCTTGGGACAGGGGAATACTTCACCCCTCCACTTT CASSLGQGNTSPLHF
TRBJ2-7 TRBV6-1 - - TGTGCCAGCCTAACCTTCTACGAGCAGTACTTC CASLTFYEQYF
TRBJ2-7 TRBV10-1 - - TGCGCCAGCAGTGATCGGACAGTCACCCACGAGCAGTACTTC CASSDRTVTHEQYF
TRBJ2-5 TRBV4-1 - - TGCGCCAGCAGCCAAGACCTTTTAACTAAGACCCAGTACTTC CASSQDLLTKTQYF
TRBJ1-4 TRBV11-2 - - TGTGCCAGCAGCCCTGGGGGCACTAATGAAAAACTGTTTTTT CASSPGGTNEKLFF
TRBJ2-3 TRBV18 - TRBD2 TGTGCCAGCTCACCACGGACTAGCGGCACAGATACGCAGTATTTT CASSPRTSGTDTQYF
TRBJ2-5 TRBV23-1 - TRBD1 TGCGCCAGCAGTCAATTCCTTCAAGGGACAGGGTGGGAGACCCAGTACTTC CASSQFLQGTGWETQYF
TRBJ2-7 TRBV10-3 - TRBD1 TGTGCCATCAGTGAGATCCGGGACAGGGGGATAAACGAGCAGTACTTC CAISEIRDRGINEQYF
TRBJ2-1 TRBV11-3 - - TGTGCCAGCAGCTACTCTGGACAAGATAATGAGCAGTTCTTC CASSYSGQDNEQFF
TRBJ1-5 TRBV27 - - TGTGCCAGCAGTTTTCTAGGCAATCAGCCCCAGCATTTT CASSFLGNQPQHF
TRBJ1-1 TRBV19 - - TGTGCCAGTAGTAAGCAGAGTAGGGTGAACACTGAAGCTTTCTTT CASSKQSRVNTEAFF
TRBJ2-3 TRBV28 - - TGTGCCAGCAGCTCGTTAGGCTGGCGGCCAGATACGCAGTATTTT CASSSLGWRPDTQYF
TRBJ1-1 TRBV5-6 - - TGTGCCAGCAGCTTGGGCAGATTGAACACTGAAGCTTTCTTT CASSLGRLNTEAFF
TRBJ1-2 TRBV7-8 - TRBD1 TGTGCCAGCAGCTTCTTTAGGGACAGGGGTCAGACAAGGGCCCCTAACTATGGCTACACCTTC CASSFFRDRGQTRAPNYGYTF
TRBJ2-1 TRBV7-9 - TRBD2 TGTGCCAGCAGCTTAGTAGCGGGAGTGGGCAATGAGCAGTTCTTC CASSLVAGVGNEQFF
TRBJ1-1 TRBV28 - - TGTGCCAGCAGTTCCGGGGTCACTGAAGCTTTCTTT CASSSGVTEAFF
TRBJ1-1 TRBV7-3 - - TGTGCCAGCAGCTTATCGGGGGGTACCACTGAAGCTTTCTTT CASSLSGGTTEAFF
TRBJ2-7 TRBV18 - - TGTGCCAGCTCACCACCGGGGCGGGATTCCTACGAGCAGTACTTC CASSPPGRDSYEQYF
TRBJ2-7 TRBV21-1 once - TGTGCCAGCAGCTCCCCTAGTCGACAGGGGTTAACGTACGAGCAGTACTTC CASSSPSRQGLTYEQYF
TRBJ2-7 TRBV19 - TRBD1 TGTGCCAGTAGTAGCAACAGGGGATACGAGCAGTACTTC CASSSNRGYEQYF
TRBJ1-1 TRBV5-1 once - TGCGCCAGCAGCCAAACGTTGGATGCGAACACTGAAGCTTTCTTT CASSQTLDANTEAFF
TRBJ1-5 TRBV28 - TRBD1 TGTGCCAGCCTAGACAGGGTCCTAAGCAATCAGCCCCAGCATTTT CASLDRVLSNQPQHF
TRBJ1-3 TRBV6-5 - - TGTGCCAGCAGTTACTCCCCGGGGAGTGGAAACACCATATATTTT CASSYSPGSGNTIYF
TRBJ1-2 TRBV29-1 - - TGCAGCGTCGGCGGCAGGTTCTATGGCTACACCTTC CSVGGRFYGYTF
TRBJ2-3 TRBV18 - - TGTGCCAGCGCACCCCTGTGGATGGCAGATACGCAGTATTTT CASAPLWMADTQYF
TRBJ2-3 TRBV19 - - TGTGCCAGTCGAAGGACCGCTAGCACAGATACGCAGTATTTT CASRRTASTDTQYF
TRBJ2-2 TRBV19 - TRBD2 TGTGCCAGTAGTATGCGACTAGCGGGAGAAACCGGGGAGCTGTTTTTT CASSMRLAGETGELFF
TRBJ1-2 TRBV9 - - TGTGCCAGCAGCAAACAGGGTGACTATGGCTACACCTTC CASSKQGDYGYTF
TRBJ2-1 TRBV7-2 - - TGTGCCAGCAGCTTAGATTCGGCAGCCCCTCTTCTGTTCTTC CASSLDSAAPLLFF